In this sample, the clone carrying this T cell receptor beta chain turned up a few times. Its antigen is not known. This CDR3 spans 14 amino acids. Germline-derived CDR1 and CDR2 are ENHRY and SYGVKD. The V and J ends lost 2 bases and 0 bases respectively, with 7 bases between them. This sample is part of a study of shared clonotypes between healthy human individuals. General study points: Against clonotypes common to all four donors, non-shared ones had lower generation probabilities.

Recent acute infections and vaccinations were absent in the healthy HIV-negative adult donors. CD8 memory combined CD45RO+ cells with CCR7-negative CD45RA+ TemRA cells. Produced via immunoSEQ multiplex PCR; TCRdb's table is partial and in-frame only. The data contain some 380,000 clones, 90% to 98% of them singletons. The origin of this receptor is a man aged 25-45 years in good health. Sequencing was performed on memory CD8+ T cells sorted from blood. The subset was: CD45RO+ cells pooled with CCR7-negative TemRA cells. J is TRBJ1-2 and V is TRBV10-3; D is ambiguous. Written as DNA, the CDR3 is TGTGCCATCAGTGAGACATGGACTAACTATGGCTACACCTTC. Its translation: CAISETWTNYGYTF.